These 19 T cell receptor beta chains came from one sample sequenced in a study of cytomegalovirus exposure and HLA in healthy donors (TCRdb year 2017). The method behind the library was the immunoSEQ multiplex PCR assay. For the multiplex PCR, a mixture combining 60 forward primers for TCR Vbeta segments and 13 reverse primers for TCR Jbeta segments was used. The source is immuneACCESS, and TCRdb retained only in-frame sequences with V and J called. Part of the clones is not carried over; for the studies checked, unresolved V genes explain less than half of this, and the remainder is unexplained. The sample table lists 130,000 or so clones, roughly two thirds of them with a count of one. About 1.7% of the sample rests with the top ten. Sequenced: PBMCs. The receptor set was obtained from a male donor in good health and CMV-seronegative.

This clone turned up a few times. The sample has other DNA sequences that encode this CDR3 too. This chain connects TRBV19 to TRBJ2-5; D not resolved. The CDR3 runs to 12 residues. CDR1 is LNHDA and CDR2 is SQIVND in the germline V gene (reference sequence). V gave up 6 bases and J gave up 5 bases, with 10 bases separating them. CDR3 DNA: TGTGCCAGTAGACAGAGTGGGGAGACCCAGTACTTC. As protein: CASRQSGETQYF.

This clone occurred once. The V gene is TRBV5-1, the J gene TRBJ2-1; TRBD2 aligns across 14 bases. V trimming: 0 bases; J trimming: 10 bases; junction bases outside the gene matches: 6. Germline CDR1 is SGHRS and CDR2 is YFSETQ. This CDR3 region has 16 residues. In DNA, the CDR3 is TGCGCCAGCAGCTTGGATAGGACTAGCGGGGGGCCAGAGCAGTTCTTC. It codes for CASSLDRTSGGPEQFF.

The V gene is TRBV10-3, the J gene TRBJ1-5; D is possibly TRBD1 (5 bases). V was cut by 5 bases and J by 1 base, with 9 bases left in between. Germline loops: CDR1 ENHRY, CDR2 SYGVKD. The CDR3 runs to 14 residues. The CDR3 protein is CAISPRQSNQPQHF. CDR3 bases: TGTGCCATCAGTCCGAGACAGAGCAATCAGCCCCAGCATTTT.

J is TRBJ2-1 and V is TRBV18, with D perhaps TRBD1 (6 bases). The germline V gene encodes CDR1 KGHSH and CDR2 LQKENI. V was trimmed by 3 bases and J by 6 bases, leaving 9 bases between them. The CDR3 is made up of 13 amino acids. CDR3 in amino acids: CASSPGQINEQFF. The DNA of the CDR3 is TGTGCCAGCTCACCTGGACAGATCAATGAGCAGTTCTTC.

The chain is built from TRBV28 and TRBJ2-2; D is unresolved. Germline CDR1 and CDR2: MDHEN and SYDVKM. The CDR3 totals 13 residues. V lost 3 bases, J lost 6 bases, and 8 bases lay in between. The CDR3 DNA follows: TGTGCCAGCAGTTTTCGAGGTGCCGGGGAGCTGTTTTTT. Translated: CASSFRGAGELFF.

The chain is built from TRBV2 and TRBJ2-1, with 9 bases fitting TRBD2. This CDR3 has 15 residues. CDR1 and CDR2 (germline): SNHLY, FYNNEI. The junction had 5 bases not matched to a gene; V was cut back by 1 base and J by 7 bases. The DNA of the CDR3 is TGTGCCAGCAGTGAAGTTTTAGCGGGGGCTAATGAGCAGTTCTTC. As protein: CASSEVLAGANEQFF.

The chain couples TRBV5-1 to TRBJ2-7; TRBD2 aligns across 9 bases. The CDR3 sequence is 16 residues long. After removal of 1 base from V and 5 bases from J, the junction contained 10 bases not matched to a gene. The germline V gene has CDR1 SGHRS and CDR2 YFSETQ. The CDR3 DNA sequence: TGCGCCAGCAGCTTGCCTACTAGCGGGCGGGTGAACGAGCAGTACTTC. Translation gives CASSLPTSGRVNEQYF.

V and J are TRBV10-2 and TRBJ2-2, with D unclear. V was trimmed by 7 bases and J by 4 bases, leaving 10 bases between them. The germline CDR1 and CDR2 sequences are WSHSY and SAAADI. This CDR3 contains 13 residues. CDR3 DNA: TGCGCCAGCATTCACCCGGTCACCGGGGAGCTGTTTTTT. It codes for CASIHPVTGELFF.

The V and J genes are TRBV10-1 and TRBJ2-7; weak D call: TRBD1 (7 bases). V lost 11 bases and J lost 2, with 13 bases in between. Germline CDR1 and CDR2: WNHNN and SYGVQD (reference sequence). The CDR3 has 12 amino acids. CDR3 residues: CAPGGTAYEQYF. The CDR3 DNA reads as TGCGCCCCCGGCGGGACAGCCTACGAGCAGTACTTC.

This clone was found a few times. The chain joins TRBV7-8 to TRBJ2-7; 12 nucleotides match TRBD2. V lost 6 bases and J lost 0; bases outside the gene matches: 3. The CDR3 spans 15 residues. CDR1 is SGHVS, CDR2 FQNEAQ, per germline. The CDR3 DNA reads as TGTGCCAGCAGTTCTAGCGGGGGGGTCTCCTACGAGCAGTACTTC. Protein product: CASSSSGGVSYEQYF. The full variable domain, with the rest looked up from reference TRBV7-8 and TRBJ2-7, is GAGVSQSPRYKVAKRGQDVALRCDPISGHVSLFWYQQALGQGPEFLTYFQNEAQLDKSGLPSDRFFAERPEGSVSTLKIQRTQQEDSAVYLCASSSSGGVSYEQYFGPGTRLTVT.

This clone turned up a few times. The chain is built from TRBV9 and TRBJ2-3; 9 nucleotides align to TRBD2. Germline trimming cut 0 bases from V and 5 bases from J; bases unmatched to any gene: 10. CDR1 is SGDLS and CDR2 is YYNGEE in the germline V gene. The CDR3 length is 17 residues. For the CDR3, the DNA is TGTGCCAGCAGCGTAGACTCGGGCGGGGGGGCCCGAGATACGCAGTATTTT. Translated: CASSVDSGGGARDTQYF. Using reference TRBV9 and TRBJ2-3 for the parts outside the CDR3, the full variable domain is DSGVTQTPKHLITATGQRVTLRCSPRSGDLSVYWYQQSLDQGLQFLIQYYNGEERAKGNILERFSAQQFPDLHSELNLSSLELGDSALYFCASSVDSGGGARDTQYFGPGTRLTVL.

The rearrangement uses TRBV5-4 and TRBJ1-1; 7 nucleotides match TRBD1. Germline lookup yields CDR1 SGHNT and CDR2 YYREEE (reference sequence). The CDR3 has 15 residues. The ends lost 4 bases at V and 1 base at J; junction bases unmatched: 7. This CDR3 is CASSARQGPNTEAFF. Written as DNA, the CDR3 is TGTGCCAGCAGCGCGAGACAGGGACCGAACACTGAAGCTTTCTTT.

This chain uses TRBV19 with TRBJ1-1; maybe TRBD1 (6 bases). CDR3 length: 16 amino acids. V was pared by 5 bases and J by 3 bases, with 19 bases between. Germline V gene sequence: CDR1 LNHDA, CDR2 SQIVND (reference sequence). For the CDR3, the DNA is TGTGCCAGTAGTTCCCGACTGGGGGCCAGGGACACTGAAGCTTTCTTT. Translation gives CASSSRLGARDTEAFF.

This clone was observed a few times. The CDR3 DNA sequence: TGTGCCATCAGTGAATTTCGAGATCAGCCCCAGCATTTT. It specifies CAISEFRDQPQHF. This chain links TRBV10-3 with TRBJ1-5; D not certain. V gave up 3 bases and J gave up 5 bases, with 8 bases separating them. From germline, CDR1 is ENHRY and CDR2 SYGVKD. The CDR3 totals 13 residues.

The chain links TRBV14 to TRBJ1-2, with 8 positions matching TRBD1. This CDR3 contains 14 residues. Germline values: CDR1 SGHDN, CDR2 FVKESK. The junction had 10 bases not matched to a gene; V was cut back by 5 bases and J by 8 bases. The CDR3 region is CASSDTIGTGGYTF. The CDR3 DNA is TGTGCCAGCAGCGATACAATAGGGACAGGCGGCTACACCTTC.

This clone has just one count. V is TRBV2 and J is TRBJ2-5; D remains unclear. The DNA end is more similar to TRBJ2-7, so the J call may be wrong. The CDR3 is made up of 17 amino acids. Germline assignment: CDR1 SNHLY and CDR2 FYNNEI. CDR3 sequence reads: CASSEAPGFFNPYEQYF. The CDR3 DNA sequence: TGTGCCAGCAGTGAAGCCCCCGGGTTCTTTAATCCCTACGAGCAGTACTTC.

The gene calls are TRBV9 and TRBJ1-6; 8 nucleotides agree with TRBD1. The CDR3 sequence is 15 residues long. The junction had 9 bases not matched to a gene; V was cut back by 3 bases and J by 10 bases. The germline V gene has CDR1 SGDLS and CDR2 YYNGEE. Here the CDR3 reads CASSEGRGLESPLHF. CDR3 DNA: TGTGCCAGCAGCGAGGGCAGGGGGCTGGAATCACCCCTCCACTTT.

This clone was detected only a few times. The CDR3 DNA reads TGCGCCAGCAGCCTGGACAGGGGGACAGATCCAAAGTATTTT. It translates to CASSLDRGTDPKYF. The J gene is TRBJ2-3, the V gene TRBV4-3; TRBD1 matches at 10 bases. CDR1 is LGHNA, CDR2 YSLEER, per germline. This CDR3 comprises 14 residues. Germline trimming cut 4 bases from V and 13 bases from J; bases unmatched to any gene: 11.

The chain employs TRBV7-9 and TRBJ1-1, with TRBD1 matching 7 bases. Trimming took 5 bases from V and 4 from J; bases not matched to a gene: 4. Germline CDR1 is SEHNR and CDR2 is FQNEAQ (reference sequence). The CDR3 runs 13 residues. The CDR3 spells CASSTTGVTEAFF. The CDR3 bases are TGTGCCAGCAGCACTACAGGGGTCACTGAAGCTTTCTTT.